What follows are 9 T cell receptor beta chains derived from one specimen sequenced in a study of T cell clonotyping in hematopoietic cell transplantation. Time point: recipient sample about 28 days before transplant, after cytoreduction. The data were produced by immunoSEQ multiplex PCR, yet TCRdb's version contains in-frame clones alone and is incomplete. The data hold about 69,000 clones, with less than 96% observed a single time. This sample comprised peripheral blood mononuclear cells, obtained before stem cell transplant. The receptors originated from a woman between 45 and 65 years old with acute myeloid leukemia. Some clones in this sample may be carry-over from other donors' samples.

V gene TRBV5-1 combines with J gene TRBJ2-1; TRBD1 aligns across 9 bases. V shed 4 bases, J shed 1 base, and the junction held 3 bases outside the gene matches. Germline values: CDR1 SGHRS, CDR2 YFSETQ. This CDR3 contains 15 residues. The CDR3 loop reads CASSTGQGSYNEQFF. The DNA for the CDR3 is TGCGCCAGCAGCACCGGACAGGGGTCCTACAATGAGCAGTTCTTC.

CDR3 nucleotides: TGTGCCAGCAGCTTAGAAGACGAGGGCTACGAGCAGTACTTC. Translated: CASSLEDEGYEQYF. The rearrangement joins TRBV7-2 to TRBJ2-7, with D perhaps matching TRBD2 (5 bases). The V gene lost 1 base and the J gene lost 3 bases, with 10 bases spanning the gap. CDR3 length: 14 amino acids. Germline lookup yields CDR1 SGHTA and CDR2 FQGNSA.

The DNA of the CDR3 is TGTGCCAGCTGGAGGACCTATAATTCACCCCTCCACTTT. It encodes CASWRTYNSPLHF. This chain joins TRBV6-6 and TRBJ1-6; unclear D gene. The V end lost 8 bases, the J end lost 2 bases, and 7 bases lay between the germline ends. The CDR3 extends over 13 amino acids. The V gene's germline CDR1 is MNHNY and CDR2 SVGAGI (reference sequence).

This chain links TRBV2 with TRBJ2-7; weak D call: TRBD1 (6 bases). The germline CDR1 and CDR2 sequences are SNHLY and FYNNEI. The V end lost 8 bases, the J end lost 1 base, and 18 bases lay between the germline ends. The CDR3 loop spans 15 amino acids. The CDR3 nucleotides are TGTGCCAGCTGCCAGGGGAGCGTAGTTTCCTACGAGCAGTACTTC. Residues: CASCQGSVVSYEQYF.

The rearrangement links TRBV29-1 to TRBJ1-2; D perhaps matches TRBD1 (5 bases). This CDR3 is 13 amino acids long. The V end lost 6 bases, the J end lost 4 bases, and 15 bases lay between the germline ends. The germline CDR1 and CDR2 sequences are SQVTM and ANQGSEA. In nucleotides, the CDR3 is TGCAGCGTACATCAGACCGGGGCCTATGGCTACACCTTC. Amino acid sequence: CSVHQTGAYGYTF.

V gene TRBV6-1 combines with J gene TRBJ2-7; D remains ambiguous. With 4 bases removed from V and 2 bases from J, the gap between germline ends came to 9 bases. CDR3 size: 13 residues. Germline V CDR1 and CDR2: MNHNS, SASEGT. The CDR3 coding sequence is TGTGCCAGCAGTGGCTGGAATCCCTACGAGCAGTACTTC. This encodes CASSGWNPYEQYF.

The gene calls are TRBV5-1 and TRBJ2-6; possibly TRBD1 for D (5 bases). This CDR3 has 17 amino acids. Germline assignment: CDR1 SGHRS and CDR2 YFSETQ. Trimming removed 1 base at V and 0 bases at J, with 11 bases between. This CDR3 is CASSLSQAGSGANVLTF. CDR3 bases: TGCGCCAGCAGCTTGTCACAGGCCGGCTCTGGGGCCAACGTCCTGACTTTC.

This clone appeared a single time. The chain links TRBV11-2 to TRBJ2-7; perhaps TRBD1 as D (5 bases). This CDR3 region has 15 residues. Trimming left V 0 bases short and J 5 bases short, with 14 bases between. Germline V gene lookup returns CDR1 SGHAT and CDR2 FQNNGV. The CDR3, as DNA: TGTGCCAGCAGCTTAGAGGTAGCAGGGTTGCACGAGCAGTACTTC. Translation gives CASSLEVAGLHEQYF.

The chain combines TRBV6-5 with TRBJ2-3; the D gene is possibly TRBD1 (5 bases). This CDR3 contains 16 residues. V lost 1 base to trimming and J lost 0 bases, with 11 bases between them. CDR1 is MNHEY and CDR2 is SVGAGI in the germline V gene. The DNA for the CDR3 is TGTGCCAGCAGTTACTGGGGCCACCCTAGCACAGATACGCAGTATTTT. The encoded protein is CASSYWGHPSTDTQYF.